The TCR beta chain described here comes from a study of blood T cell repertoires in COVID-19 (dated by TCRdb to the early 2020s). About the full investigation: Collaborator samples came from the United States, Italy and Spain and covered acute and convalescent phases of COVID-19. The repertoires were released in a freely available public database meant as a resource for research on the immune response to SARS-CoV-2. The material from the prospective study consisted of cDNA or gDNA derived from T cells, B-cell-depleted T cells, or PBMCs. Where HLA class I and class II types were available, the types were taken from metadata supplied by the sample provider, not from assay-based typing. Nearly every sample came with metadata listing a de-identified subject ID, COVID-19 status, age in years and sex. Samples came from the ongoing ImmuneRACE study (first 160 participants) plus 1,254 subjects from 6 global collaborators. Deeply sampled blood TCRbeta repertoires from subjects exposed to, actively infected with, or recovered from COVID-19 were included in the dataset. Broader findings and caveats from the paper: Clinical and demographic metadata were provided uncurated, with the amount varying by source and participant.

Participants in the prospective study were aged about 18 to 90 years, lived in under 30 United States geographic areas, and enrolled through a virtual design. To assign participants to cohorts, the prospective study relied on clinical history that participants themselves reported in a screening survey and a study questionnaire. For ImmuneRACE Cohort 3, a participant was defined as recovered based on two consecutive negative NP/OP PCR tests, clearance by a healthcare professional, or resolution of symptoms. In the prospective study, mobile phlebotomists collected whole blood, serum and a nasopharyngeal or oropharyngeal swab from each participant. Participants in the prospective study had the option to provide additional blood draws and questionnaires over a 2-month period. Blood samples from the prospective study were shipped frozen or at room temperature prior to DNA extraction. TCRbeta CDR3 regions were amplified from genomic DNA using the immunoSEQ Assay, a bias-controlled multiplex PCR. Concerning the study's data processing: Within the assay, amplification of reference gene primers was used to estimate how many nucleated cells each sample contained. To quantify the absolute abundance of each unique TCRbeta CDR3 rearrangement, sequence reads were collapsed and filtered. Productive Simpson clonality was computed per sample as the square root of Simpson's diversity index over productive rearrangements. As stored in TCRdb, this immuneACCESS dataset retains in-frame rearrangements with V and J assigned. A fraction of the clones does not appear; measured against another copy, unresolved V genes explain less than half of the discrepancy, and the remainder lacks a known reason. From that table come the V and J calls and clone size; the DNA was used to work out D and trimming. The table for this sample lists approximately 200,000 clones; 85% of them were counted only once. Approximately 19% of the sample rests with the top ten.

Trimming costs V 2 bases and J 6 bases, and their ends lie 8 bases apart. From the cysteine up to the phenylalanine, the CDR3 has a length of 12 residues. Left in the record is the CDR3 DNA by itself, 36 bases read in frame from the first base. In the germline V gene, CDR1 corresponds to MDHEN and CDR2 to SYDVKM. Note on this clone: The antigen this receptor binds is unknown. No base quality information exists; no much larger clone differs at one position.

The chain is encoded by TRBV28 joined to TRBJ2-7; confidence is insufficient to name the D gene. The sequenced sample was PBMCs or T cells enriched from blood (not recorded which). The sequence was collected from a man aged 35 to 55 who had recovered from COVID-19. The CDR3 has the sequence CASSLLSGEQYF. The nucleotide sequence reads TGTGCCAGCAGTTTACTCTCAGGCGAGCAGTACTTC.